This T cell receptor beta chain appears in the sequencing data of a study of shared clonotypes between healthy human individuals. Study conclusions and caveats: For naive CD4 cells, roughly 5.5% of clonotypes were shared across several donors.

Researchers partitioned CD4+ cells into CD45RA+ naive and CD45RA-negative memory subsets. Replicate sorted-subset PCRs were loaded with about 0.2 ug DNA, about 30,000 T cell genomes. Clones were sequenced by immunoSEQ multiplex PCR, and TCRdb holds only the in-frame ones, with some missing. This sample has 2,500,000 or so clones, with more than 80% found just once. The CDR3 consists of 16 residues. The germline gives CDR1 KGHSH, CDR2 LQKENI. The ends were cut back, 2 bases at V and 5 bases at J, with 15 bases in the middle. As to this clone: The target antigen is unknown.

The sequenced sample consisted of naive CD4+ T cells sorted from blood. Documented subset: CD45RA+ positively selected. The chain employs TRBV18 and TRBJ1-4, with D possibly being TRBD1 (5 bases). The sequence was collected from a man between 18 and 35 years old in good health. The CDR3 spells CASSPLAGPRNEKLFF. The CDR3 region has the DNA TGTGCCAGCTCACCATTAGCAGGGCCGAGGAATGAAAAACTGTTTTTT.